This record covers a single TCR beta chain. The antigen remains undetermined. Sequencing was performed with immunoSEQ multiplex PCR; in TCRdb, only in-frame clones are kept and a portion is missing. The table records 2 million to 3 million clones, 80% to 95% of them present only once. This CDR3 comprises 18 residues. Germline loops: CDR1 MNHEY, CDR2 SMNVEV (reference sequence). The J segment lost 0 bases and the V segment lost 3 bases, leaving 10 bases of the junction unmatched. These data are taken from a study of shared clonotypes between healthy human individuals. Findings and limits, study-wide: Naive subsets generally exceeded memory subsets in estimated richness.

The sample comprised naive CD4+ T cells from PBMCs. As for subset: CD45RA+ positively selected. The chain is built from TRBV27 and TRBJ1-5; 8 bases match TRBD1. The receptor comes from a man in his late teens or twenties in good health. Some clones in this sample may be carry-over from other donors' samples. The CDR3 sequence is CASSFRTGPGYSNQPQHF. CDR3 nucleotides: TGTGCCAGCAGTTTCCGGACAGGGCCGGGATATAGCAATCAGCCCCAGCATTTT.